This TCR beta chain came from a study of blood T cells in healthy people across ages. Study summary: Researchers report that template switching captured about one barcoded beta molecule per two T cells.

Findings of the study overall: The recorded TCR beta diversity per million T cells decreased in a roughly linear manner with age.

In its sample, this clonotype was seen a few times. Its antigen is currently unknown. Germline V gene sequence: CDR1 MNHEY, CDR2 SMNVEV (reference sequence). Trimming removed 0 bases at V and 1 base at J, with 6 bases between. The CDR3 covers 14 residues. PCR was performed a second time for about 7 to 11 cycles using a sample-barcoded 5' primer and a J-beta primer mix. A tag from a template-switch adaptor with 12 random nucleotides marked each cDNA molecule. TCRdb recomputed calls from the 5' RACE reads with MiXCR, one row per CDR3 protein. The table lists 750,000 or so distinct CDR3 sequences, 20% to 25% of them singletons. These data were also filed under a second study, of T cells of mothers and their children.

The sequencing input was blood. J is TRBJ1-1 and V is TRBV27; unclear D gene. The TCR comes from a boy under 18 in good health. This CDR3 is CASSLSGKNTEAFF. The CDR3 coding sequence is TGTGCCAGCAGTTTATCCGGGAAGAACACTGAAGCTTTCTTT.